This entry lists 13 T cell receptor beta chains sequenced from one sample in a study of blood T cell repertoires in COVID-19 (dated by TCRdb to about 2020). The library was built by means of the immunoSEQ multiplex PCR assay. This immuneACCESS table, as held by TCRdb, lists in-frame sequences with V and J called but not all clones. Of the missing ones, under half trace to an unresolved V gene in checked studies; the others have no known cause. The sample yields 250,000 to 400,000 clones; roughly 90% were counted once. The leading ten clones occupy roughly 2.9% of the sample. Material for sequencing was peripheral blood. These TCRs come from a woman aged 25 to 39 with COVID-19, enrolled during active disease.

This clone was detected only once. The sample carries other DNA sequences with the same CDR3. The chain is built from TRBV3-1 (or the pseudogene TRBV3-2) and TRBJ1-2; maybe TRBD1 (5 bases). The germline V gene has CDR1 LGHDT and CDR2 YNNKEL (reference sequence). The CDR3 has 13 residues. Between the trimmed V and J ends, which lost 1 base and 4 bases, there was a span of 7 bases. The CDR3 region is CASSQGGGYGYTF. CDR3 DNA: TGTGCCAGCAGCCAAGGGGGGGGCTATGGCTACACCTTC.

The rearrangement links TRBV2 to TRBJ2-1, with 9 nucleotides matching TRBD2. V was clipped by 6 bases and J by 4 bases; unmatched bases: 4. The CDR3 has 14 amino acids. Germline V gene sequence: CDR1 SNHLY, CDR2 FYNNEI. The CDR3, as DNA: TGTGCCAGCAGCTTAGCGGGGGTATACAATGAGCAGTTCTTC. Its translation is CASSLAGVYNEQFF.

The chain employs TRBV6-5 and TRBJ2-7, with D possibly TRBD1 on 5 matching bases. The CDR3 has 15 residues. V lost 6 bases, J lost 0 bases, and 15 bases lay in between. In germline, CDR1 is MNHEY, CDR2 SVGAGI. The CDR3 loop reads CASSQNPDSSYEQYF. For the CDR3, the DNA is TGTGCCAGCAGCCAAAATCCTGACAGCTCCTACGAGCAGTACTTC.

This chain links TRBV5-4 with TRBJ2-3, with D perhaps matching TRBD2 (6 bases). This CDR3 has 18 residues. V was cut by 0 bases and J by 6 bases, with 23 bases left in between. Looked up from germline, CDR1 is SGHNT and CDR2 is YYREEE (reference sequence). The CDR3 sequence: CASSLESSGGGATDTQYF. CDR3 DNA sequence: TGTGCCAGCAGCTTGGAGTCCAGCGGAGGAGGGGCGACGGATACGCAGTATTTT.

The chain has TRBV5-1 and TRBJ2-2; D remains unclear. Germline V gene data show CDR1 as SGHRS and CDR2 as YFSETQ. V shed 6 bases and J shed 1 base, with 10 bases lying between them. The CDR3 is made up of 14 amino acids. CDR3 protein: CASTTRVNTGELFF. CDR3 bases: TGCGCCAGCACGACCCGGGTGAACACCGGGGAGCTGTTTTTT.

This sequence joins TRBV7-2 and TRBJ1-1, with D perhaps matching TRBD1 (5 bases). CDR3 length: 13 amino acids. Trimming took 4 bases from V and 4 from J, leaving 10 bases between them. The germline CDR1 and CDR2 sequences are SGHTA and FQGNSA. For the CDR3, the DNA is TGTGCCAGCAGCTCCCAGGGCGGCACTGAAGCTTTCTTT. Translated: CASSSQGGTEAFF. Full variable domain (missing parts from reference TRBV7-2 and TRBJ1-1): GAGVSQSPSNKVTEKGKDVELRCDPISGHTALYWYRQSLGQGLEFLIYFQGNSAPDKSGLPSDRFSAERTGGSVSTLTIQRTQQEDSAVYLCASSSQGGTEAFFGQGTRLTVV.

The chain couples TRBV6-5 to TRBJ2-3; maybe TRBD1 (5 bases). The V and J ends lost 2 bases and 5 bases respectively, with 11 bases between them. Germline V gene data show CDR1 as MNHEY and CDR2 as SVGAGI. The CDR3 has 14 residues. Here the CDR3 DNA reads TGTGCCAGCAGTTACCTAATAGGGGTAGATACGCAGTATTTT. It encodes CASSYLIGVDTQYF.

CDR3 DNA: TGTGCCAGCAGTCCTCGCCCTCCTCGGACAGTTAGCAATCAGCCCCAGCATTTT. It translates to CASSPRPPRTVSNQPQHF. The chain recombines TRBV27 with TRBJ1-5; possibly TRBD1 for D (6 bases). CDR1 and CDR2 (germline): MNHEY, SMNVEV (reference sequence). V lost 5 bases and J 0 bases, leaving 20 bases between the germline ends. The CDR3 runs to 18 residues.

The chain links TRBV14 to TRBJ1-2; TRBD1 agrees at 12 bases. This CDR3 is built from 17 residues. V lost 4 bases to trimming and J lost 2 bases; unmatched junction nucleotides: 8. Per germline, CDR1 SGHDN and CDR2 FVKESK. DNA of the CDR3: TGTGCCAGCAGCCCTCTCGGGACAGGGGGCGCGAACTATGGCTACACCTTC. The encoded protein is CASSPLGTGGANYGYTF.

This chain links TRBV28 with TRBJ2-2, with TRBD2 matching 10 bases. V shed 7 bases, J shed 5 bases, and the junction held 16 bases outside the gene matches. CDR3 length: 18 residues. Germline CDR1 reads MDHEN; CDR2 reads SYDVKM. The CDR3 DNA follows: TGTGCCAGCACGATAACCCCCCATATAGCGGGAGGTACCGGGGAGCTGTTTTTT. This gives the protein CASTITPHIAGGTGELFF.

The CDR3 DNA reads as TGTGCCAGCAGCGGACGTGGGGGGACAGGGGGCGCGTACAGCAATCAGCCCCAGCATTTT. Amino acids: CASSGRGGTGGAYSNQPQHF. The chain carries TRBV6-6 and TRBJ1-5; 12 nucleotides match TRBD1. The J segment lost 1 base and the V segment lost 6 bases, leaving 16 bases of the junction unmatched. The CDR3 runs 20 residues. Germline V gives CDR1 MNHNY, CDR2 SVGAGI (reference sequence).

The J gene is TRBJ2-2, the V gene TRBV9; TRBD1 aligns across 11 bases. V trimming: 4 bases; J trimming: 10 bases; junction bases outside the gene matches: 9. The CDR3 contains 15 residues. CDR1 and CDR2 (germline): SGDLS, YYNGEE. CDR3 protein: CASSTGQGVFVELFF. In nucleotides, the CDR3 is TGTGCCAGCAGCACGGGACAGGGGGTTTTCGTGGAGCTGTTTTTT.

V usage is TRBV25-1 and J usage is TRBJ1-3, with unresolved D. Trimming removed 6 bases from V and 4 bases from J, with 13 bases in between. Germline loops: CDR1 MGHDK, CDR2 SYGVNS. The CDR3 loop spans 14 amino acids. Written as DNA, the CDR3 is TGTGCCAGCAGCTGGGCTTCAACCGGAAACACCATATATTTT. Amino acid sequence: CASSWASTGNTIYF.